This T cell receptor beta chain appears in the sequencing data of a study of shared clonotypes between healthy human individuals. Produced via immunoSEQ multiplex PCR; TCRdb's table is partial and in-frame only. The sample has hundreds of thousands of clones, under 80% seen once; the top ten hold about 1.7%. This clone has ten or more counts. This CDR3 has 15 amino acids. From germline, CDR1 is MRHNA and CDR2 SNTAGT. V was trimmed by 4 bases and J by 3 bases, leaving 10 bases between them. This clonotype was sampled from a woman younger than 45 in good health. Material for sequencing was memory CD4+ T cells sorted from blood. As for subset: CD45RA-negative fraction. This chain links TRBV6-4 with TRBJ2-6; the D gene is possibly TRBD2 (6 bases). The DNA of the CDR3 is TGTGCCAGCAGTGCGGGAGTGGGTGGGGCCAACGTCCTGACTTTC. This encodes CASSAGVGGANVLTF.